A single sample gave rise to the 14 T cell receptor beta chains below, sequenced in a study of a mutant IDH1 vaccine in newly diagnosed glioma. Only in-frame clones appear in the TCRdb table, and some are missing; sequencing was by immunoSEQ multiplex PCR. The table has tens of thousands of clones, 81% seen once. No antigen has been identified for these receptors. Documented time point: week 35, safety follow-up. Every vaccination contained 300 ug of the mutant IDH1 20-mer peptide and was paired with topical imiquimod. The sequences come from PBMCs, collected from a glioma patient whose treatment included an IDH1 peptide vaccine. These receptor sequences come from a woman in her forties with glioma. Some clones in this sample may be carry-over from other donors' samples.

The V gene is TRBV5-4, the J gene TRBJ2-2, with 9 bases fitting TRBD1. Germline loops: CDR1 SGHNT, CDR2 YYREEE (reference sequence). The J segment lost 7 bases and the V segment lost 0 bases, leaving 4 bases of the junction unmatched. The CDR3 length is 15 residues. For the CDR3, the DNA is TGTGCCAGCAGCTTGGGGGACAGGGCCGGCGGGGAGCTGTTTTTT. As protein: CASSLGDRAGGELFF. The variable domain in full, completed from reference TRBV5-4 and TRBJ2-2, reads ETGVTQSPTHLIKTRGQQVTLRCSSQSGHNTVSWYQQALGQGPQFIFQYYREEENGRGNFPPRFSGLQFPNYSSELNVNALELDDSALYLCASSLGDRAGGELFFGEGSRLTVL.

The chain combines TRBV5-6 with TRBJ2-3; TRBD2 might be the D (5 bases). The CDR3 runs to 16 residues. CDR1 is SGHDT, CDR2 YYEEEE, per germline. V was trimmed by 0 bases and J by 0 bases, leaving 11 bases between them. CDR3 DNA: TGTGCCAGCAGCTTGGTACCAGCGGCTAGCACAGATACGCAGTATTTT. The encoded protein is CASSLVPAASTDTQYF.

The gene calls are TRBV28 and TRBJ2-3; D is perhaps TRBD2 (5 bases). The CDR3 is 14 residues long. The V end lost 4 bases, the J end lost 1 base, and 9 bases lay between the germline ends. In germline, CDR1 is MDHEN, CDR2 SYDVKM. CDR3 bases: TGTGCCAGCAGTTCCCAGGAGGGCACAGATACGCAGTATTTT. Residues: CASSSQEGTDTQYF.

The V call is TRBV6-6, the J call TRBJ2-6; the D gene is possibly TRBD1 (6 bases). The CDR3 spans 15 residues. CDR1 MNHNY and CDR2 SVGAGI come from the germline V gene (reference sequence). V was trimmed by 6 bases and J by 0 bases, leaving 9 bases between them. The DNA for the CDR3 is TGTGCCAGCAGCCGAGGGGGCTCTGGGGCCAACGTCCTGACTTTC. This sequence encodes CASSRGGSGANVLTF.

The chain joins TRBV28 to TRBJ1-2; D might be TRBD1 (6 bases). The length of the CDR3 is 16 residues. From germline, CDR1 is MDHEN and CDR2 SYDVKM. The V and J ends lost 3 bases and 7 bases respectively, with 21 bases between them. The CDR3 DNA sequence: TGTGCCAGCAGTTTGGGTCTGGGGGACATTCTTTTTGGCTACACCTTC. Its protein product is CASSLGLGDILFGYTF.

The CDR3 bases are TGTGCCAGCAGCGTAGAGGCGGGACAGAATGAAAAACTGTTTTTT. This codes for CASSVEAGQNEKLFF. The gene calls are TRBV9 and TRBJ1-4, with 7 bases lining up with TRBD1. V lost 0 bases and J lost 5; bases outside the gene matches: 4. The CDR3 sequence is 15 residues long. Per germline, CDR1 SGDLS and CDR2 YYNGEE.

This clone was picked up one time. V usage is TRBV29-1 and J usage is TRBJ2-1; a weak D match, TRBD2 (6 bases). Trimming pared 0 bases from V and 7 bases from J, leaving 13 bases between. The CDR3 covers 14 residues. Germline V CDR1 and CDR2: SQVTM, ANQGSEA. The CDR3 DNA reads as TGCAGCGTTGAAGATCGTCTGGGGGGAAATGAGCAGTTCTTC. Encoded protein: CSVEDRLGGNEQFF.

V usage is TRBV28 and J usage is TRBJ1-6; a weak D match, TRBD1 (5 bases). V lost 8 bases and J 7 bases, leaving 12 bases between the germline ends. CDR1 is MDHEN, CDR2 SYDVKM, per germline. CDR3 length: 13 amino acids. This CDR3 reads CASLRDGNSPLHF. As DNA, the CDR3 is TGTGCCAGCCTCCGGGACGGGAATTCACCCCTCCACTTT.

The gene calls are TRBV19 and TRBJ2-7, with 7 bases lining up with TRBD2. V shed 9 bases, J shed 2 bases, and the junction held 16 bases outside the gene matches. The CDR3 spans 16 residues. The germline gives CDR1 LNHDA, CDR2 SQIVND (reference sequence). CDR3 loop: CASSLGRRALPYEQYF. For the CDR3, the DNA is TGTGCCAGCTCCCTCGGGAGGCGGGCTCTTCCCTACGAGCAGTACTTC.

J is TRBJ2-4 and V is TRBV2, with a weak D call TRBD2 (6 bases). The CDR3 spans 19 residues. V lost 5 bases and J 1 base, leaving 24 bases between the germline ends. The germline V gene encodes CDR1 SNHLY and CDR2 FYNNEI. The CDR3 nucleotides read TGTGCCAGCAGTTGGGGTACTAGCATCTACGAGGGGGCCAAAAACATTCAGTACTTC. Translating gives CASSWGTSIYEGAKNIQYF.

The chain carries TRBV29-1 and TRBJ1-4, with a weak D call TRBD1 (6 bases). This CDR3 is built from 12 residues. In germline, CDR1 is SQVTM, CDR2 ANQGSEA. Trimming took off 7 bases at V and 8 bases at J, with 14 bases between the two ends. CDR3 sequence (DNA): TGCAGCGGCCAGGGGAGCCGGGAAAAACTGTTTTTT. Translated: CSGQGSREKLFF. Supplemented by reference TRBV29-1 and TRBJ1-4, the full variable domain reads SAVISQKPSRDICQRGTSLTIQCQVDSQVTMMFWYRQQPGQSLTLIATANQGSEATYESGFVIDKFPISRPNLTFSTLTVSNMSPEDSSIYLCSGQGSREKLFFGSGTQLSVL.

This clone has a single count. The chain carries TRBV28 and TRBJ1-2; maybe TRBD1 (5 bases). Germline V CDR1 and CDR2: MDHEN, SYDVKM. The CDR3 has 14 amino acids. Trimming stripped 6 bases from V and 5 bases from J, with 16 bases between. DNA for the CDR3: TGTGCCAGCAGCCCTGTTGGGGCAGGTTATGGCTACACCTTC. Translating gives CASSPVGAGYGYTF.

The J gene is TRBJ1-2, the V gene TRBV6-4; D is unresolved. Looked up from germline, CDR1 is MRHNA and CDR2 is SNTAGT. The V gene lost 2 bases and the J gene lost 2 bases, with 6 bases spanning the gap. The CDR3 extends over 13 amino acids. As DNA, the CDR3 is TGTGCCAGCAGTGACACGGGGAACTATGGCTACACCTTC. The encoded protein is CASSDTGNYGYTF.

This clone was found a few times. The chain uses TRBV29-1 and TRBJ1-5; D gene unclear. V lost 3 bases and J 7 bases, leaving 13 bases between the germline ends. This CDR3 has 13 amino acids. Germline CDR1 is SQVTM and CDR2 is ANQGSEA. CDR3 sequence reads: CSVDWGRGQPQHF. CDR3 DNA sequence: TGCAGCGTTGATTGGGGAAGAGGCCAGCCCCAGCATTTT.